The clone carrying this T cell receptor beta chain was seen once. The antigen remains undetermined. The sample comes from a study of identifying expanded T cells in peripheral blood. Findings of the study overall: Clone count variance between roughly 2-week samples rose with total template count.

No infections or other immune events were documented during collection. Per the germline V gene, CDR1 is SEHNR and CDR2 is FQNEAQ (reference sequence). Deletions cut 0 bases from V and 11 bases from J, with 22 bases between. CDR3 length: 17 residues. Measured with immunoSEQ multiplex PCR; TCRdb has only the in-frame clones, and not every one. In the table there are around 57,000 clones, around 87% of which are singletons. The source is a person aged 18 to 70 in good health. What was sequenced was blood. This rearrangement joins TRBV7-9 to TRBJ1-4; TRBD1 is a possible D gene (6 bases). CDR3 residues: CASSLAAAQGFMGKLFF. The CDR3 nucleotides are TGTGCCAGCAGCTTAGCGGCGGCACAGGGATTTATGGGGAAACTGTTTTTT.